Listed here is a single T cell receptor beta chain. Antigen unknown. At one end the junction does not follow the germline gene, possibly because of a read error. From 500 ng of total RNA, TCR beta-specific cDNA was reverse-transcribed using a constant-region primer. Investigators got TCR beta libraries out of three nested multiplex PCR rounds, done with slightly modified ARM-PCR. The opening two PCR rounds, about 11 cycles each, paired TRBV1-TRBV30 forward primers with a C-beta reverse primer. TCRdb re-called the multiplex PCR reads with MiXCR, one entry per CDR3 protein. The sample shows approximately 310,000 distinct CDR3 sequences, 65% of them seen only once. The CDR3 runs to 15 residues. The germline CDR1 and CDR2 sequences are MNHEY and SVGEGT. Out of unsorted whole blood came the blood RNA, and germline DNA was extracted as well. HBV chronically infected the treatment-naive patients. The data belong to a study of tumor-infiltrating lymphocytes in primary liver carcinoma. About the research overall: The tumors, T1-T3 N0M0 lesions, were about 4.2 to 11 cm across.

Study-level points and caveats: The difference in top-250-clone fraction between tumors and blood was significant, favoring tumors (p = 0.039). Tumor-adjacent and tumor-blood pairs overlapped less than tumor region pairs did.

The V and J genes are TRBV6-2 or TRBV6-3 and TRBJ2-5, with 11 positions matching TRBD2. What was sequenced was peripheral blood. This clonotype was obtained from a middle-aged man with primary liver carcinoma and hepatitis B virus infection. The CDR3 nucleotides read TGTTCCAGCCTCCAACTAGCGGGAGAGTGGGAGACCCAATACTTC. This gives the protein CSSLQLAGEWETQYF.